The sequence of this T cell receptor (beta chain) was determined in a study of blood T cell repertoires in COVID-19. The CDR3 contains 13 residues. Trimming shortened V by 2 bases and J by 8 bases, and 7 bases separated the two germline ends. TCRdb's copy holds only in-frame clones and misses some; the assay was immunoSEQ multiplex PCR. The sample lists 250,000 or so clones; about 88% were seen once. V gene TRBV12-3 or TRBV12-4 combines with J gene TRBJ1-6; maybe TRBD1 (5 bases). The TCR originated in a woman aged 50 to 65 who had been exposed to COVID-19. The sequenced material came from PBMCs or T cells enriched from blood (not recorded which). The CDR3 is CASSLLGDSPLHF. DNA for the CDR3: TGTGCCAGCAGTTTACTAGGGGATTCACCCCTCCACTTT.